This T cell receptor (beta chain) derives from a study of monozygotic twins with inflammatory bowel disease. Study-wide results and limits: Resolution of different T cell subtypes was not achieved. Support for any single strong IBD-associated signal or clonotype was not found.

Addition of UMIs with a 6-nucleotide sample barcode was achieved by template switching. TCRdb reprocessed the 5' RACE reads, with one entry per CDR3 protein and no DNA. This table lists approximately 400,000 distinct CDR3 sequences. For this clonotype: Antigen unknown.

This CDR3 has 15 residues. The rearrangement joins TRBV12-3 or TRBV12-4 to TRBJ1-6; TCRdb calls TRBD1, which cannot be checked without DNA. This TCR was recovered from a human donor with ulcerative colitis or Crohn's disease, or a healthy co-twin of an affected twin (not recorded which). The sample was blood. The CDR3: CASSLGGGGSSPLHF.